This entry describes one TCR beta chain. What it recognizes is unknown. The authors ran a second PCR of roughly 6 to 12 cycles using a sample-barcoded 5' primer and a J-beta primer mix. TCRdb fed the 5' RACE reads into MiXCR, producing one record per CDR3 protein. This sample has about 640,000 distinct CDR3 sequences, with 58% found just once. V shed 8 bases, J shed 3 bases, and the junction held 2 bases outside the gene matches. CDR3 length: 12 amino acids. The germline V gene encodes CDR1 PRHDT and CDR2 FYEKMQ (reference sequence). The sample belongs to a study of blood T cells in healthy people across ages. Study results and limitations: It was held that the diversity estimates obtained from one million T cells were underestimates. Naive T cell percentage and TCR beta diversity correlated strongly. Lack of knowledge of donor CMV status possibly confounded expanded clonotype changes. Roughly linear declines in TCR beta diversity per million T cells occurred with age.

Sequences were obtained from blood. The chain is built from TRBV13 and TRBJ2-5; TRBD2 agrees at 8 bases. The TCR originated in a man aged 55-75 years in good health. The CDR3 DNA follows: TGTGCCAGCGGACTAGCCAAAGAGACCCAGTACTTC. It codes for CASGLAKETQYF. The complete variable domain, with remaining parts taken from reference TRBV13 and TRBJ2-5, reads AAGVIQSPRHLIKEKRETATLKCYPIPRHDTVYWYQQGPGQDPQFLISFYEKMQSDKGSIPDRFSAQQFSDYHSELNMSSLELGDSALYFCASGLAKETQYFGPGTRLLVL.